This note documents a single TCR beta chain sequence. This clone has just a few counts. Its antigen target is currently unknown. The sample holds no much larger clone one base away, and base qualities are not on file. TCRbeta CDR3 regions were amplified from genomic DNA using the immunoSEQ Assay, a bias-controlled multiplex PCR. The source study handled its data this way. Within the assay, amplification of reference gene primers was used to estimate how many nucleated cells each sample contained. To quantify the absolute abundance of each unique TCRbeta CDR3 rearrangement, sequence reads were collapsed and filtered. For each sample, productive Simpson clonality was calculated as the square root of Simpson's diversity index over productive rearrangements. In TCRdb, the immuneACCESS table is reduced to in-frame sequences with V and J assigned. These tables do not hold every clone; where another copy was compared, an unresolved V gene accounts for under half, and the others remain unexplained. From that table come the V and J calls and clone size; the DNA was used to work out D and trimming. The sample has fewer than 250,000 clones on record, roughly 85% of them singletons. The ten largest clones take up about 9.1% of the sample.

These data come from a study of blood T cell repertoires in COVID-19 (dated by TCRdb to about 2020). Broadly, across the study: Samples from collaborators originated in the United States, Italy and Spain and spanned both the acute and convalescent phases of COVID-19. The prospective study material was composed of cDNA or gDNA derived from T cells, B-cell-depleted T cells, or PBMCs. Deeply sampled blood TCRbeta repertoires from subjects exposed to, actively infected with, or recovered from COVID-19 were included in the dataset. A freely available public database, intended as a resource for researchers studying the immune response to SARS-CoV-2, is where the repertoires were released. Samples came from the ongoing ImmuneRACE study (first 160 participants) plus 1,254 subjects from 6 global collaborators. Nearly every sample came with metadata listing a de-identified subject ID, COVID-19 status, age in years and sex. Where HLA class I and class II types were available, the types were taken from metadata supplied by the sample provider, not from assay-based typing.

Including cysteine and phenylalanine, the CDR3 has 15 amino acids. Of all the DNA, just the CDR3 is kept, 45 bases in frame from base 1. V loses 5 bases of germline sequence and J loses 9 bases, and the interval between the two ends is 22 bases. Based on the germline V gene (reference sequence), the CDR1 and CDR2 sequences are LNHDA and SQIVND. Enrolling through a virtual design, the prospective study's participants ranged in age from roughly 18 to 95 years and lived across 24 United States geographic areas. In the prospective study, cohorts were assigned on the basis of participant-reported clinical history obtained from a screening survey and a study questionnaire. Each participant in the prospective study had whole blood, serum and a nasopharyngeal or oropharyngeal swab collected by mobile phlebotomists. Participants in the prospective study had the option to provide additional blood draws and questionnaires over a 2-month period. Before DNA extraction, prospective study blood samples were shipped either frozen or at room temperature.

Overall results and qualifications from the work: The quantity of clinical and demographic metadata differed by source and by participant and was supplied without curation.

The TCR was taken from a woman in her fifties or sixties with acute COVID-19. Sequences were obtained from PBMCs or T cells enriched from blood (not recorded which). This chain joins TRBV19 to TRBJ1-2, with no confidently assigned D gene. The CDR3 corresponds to CASSSPGIAIRRYTF. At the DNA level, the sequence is TGTGCCAGTAGTTCACCGGGGATCGCGATACGTCGCTACACCTTC.